The TCR beta chain described here comes from a study of PD-L1 blockade in urothelial cancer. Study-wide points: When pretreatment blood TCR clonality was below the median, it predicted better survival. Patients who had durable benefit saw their tumor-associated blood clones expand more at 3 weeks.

The table came from immunoSEQ multiplex PCR; TCRdb's copy has only in-frame clones and leaves some out. The top ten clones hold about 5.6% of a sample with about 52,000 clones, 84% of them seen once. Locally advanced or metastatic urothelial carcinoma was present in patients. This CDR3 has 16 amino acids. CDR1 is SGHTA and CDR2 is FQGNSA in the germline V gene. Trimming removed 1 base from V and 3 bases from J; junction bases left unmatched: 9. Of note for this clone: The antigen is not known.

The V gene is TRBV7-2, the J gene TRBJ2-7; 7 bases fit TRBD1. This sequence originates from a man aged 40-55 years with urothelial cancer. The sequencing used PBMCs, collected around atezolizumab (anti-PD-L1) treatment. CDR3 amino acids: CASSLVKGAMGYEQYF. The CDR3 DNA is TGTGCCAGCAGCTTAGTTAAGGGGGCGATGGGCTACGAGCAGTACTTC.